Here is one T cell receptor (beta chain) with its context. Its antigen is undetermined. Time point described: pre-treatment sample, taken before nivolumab and TIL therapy. Enrollment ran from late 2017 to early 2020. The immunoSEQ assay was v3. Libraries were prepared by immunoSEQ multiplex PCR; TCRdb keeps only in-frame clonotypes and omits some of them. The sample holds just over 45,000 clones, 79% seen once. This entry belongs to a study of TIL therapy for anti-PD-1-resistant metastatic lung cancer. Study background: Half of patients were current or former smokers. By whole-exome sequencing, median non-synonymous tumor mutation burden was roughly 1.6 mutations per megabase.

CDR1 and CDR2 (germline): ENHRY, SYGVKD. The CDR3 runs 16 residues. The germline V and J ends were trimmed by 2 bases and 0 bases, with 14 bases remaining between them. Study-wide results and limits: Patients were highly selected, enriched for treatment-naive, never-smoker and oncogene-addicted cases.

The clonotype was recovered from a man between 65 and 85 years old with non-small cell lung cancer. V usage is TRBV10-3 and J usage is TRBJ2-7; D is tentatively TRBD1 or TRBD2 (6 bases each). The starting material was blood, obtained at baseline. CDR3 sequence: CAISEQGRGTSYEQYF. In DNA form, the CDR3 reads TGTGCCATCAGTGAGCAGGGGCGGGGAACCTCCTACGAGCAGTACTTC.